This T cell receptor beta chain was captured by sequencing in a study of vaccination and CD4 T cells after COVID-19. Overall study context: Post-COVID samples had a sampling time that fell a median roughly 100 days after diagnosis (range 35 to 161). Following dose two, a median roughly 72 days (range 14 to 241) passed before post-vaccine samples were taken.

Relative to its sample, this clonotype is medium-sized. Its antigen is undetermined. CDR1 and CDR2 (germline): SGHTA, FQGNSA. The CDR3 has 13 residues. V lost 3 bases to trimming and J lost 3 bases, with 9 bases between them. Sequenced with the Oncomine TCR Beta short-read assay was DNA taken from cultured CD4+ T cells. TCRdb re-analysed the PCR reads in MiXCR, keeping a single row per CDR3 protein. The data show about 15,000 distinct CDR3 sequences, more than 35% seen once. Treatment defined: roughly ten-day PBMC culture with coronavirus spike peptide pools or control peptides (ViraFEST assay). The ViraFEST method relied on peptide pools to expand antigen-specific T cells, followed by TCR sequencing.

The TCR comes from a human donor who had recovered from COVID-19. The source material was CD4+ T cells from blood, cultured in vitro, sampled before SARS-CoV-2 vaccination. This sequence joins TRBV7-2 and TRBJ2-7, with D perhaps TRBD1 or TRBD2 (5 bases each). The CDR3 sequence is CASSFWDGYEQYF. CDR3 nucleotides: TGTGCCAGCAGCTTCTGGGACGGCTACGAGCAGTACTTC.